Listed below are T cell receptor beta chains from one sample, sequenced in a study of blood T cell repertoires in COVID-19. Sequenced by immunoSEQ multiplex PCR; TCRdb stores in-frame clones only, minus some. Of 48,000 or so clones in the sample, 70% to 90% were seen once. Material for sequencing was peripheral blood. Receptors originate from a woman aged 55-69 years with acute or convalescent COVID-19. CDR3s include the opening cysteine and the closing phenylalanine or tryptophan. Each record gives: V gene, J gene, clone size, D gene, CDR3 protein, CDR3 DNA. The D gene is left open where the match is weak. Part of the rows lack a size; the others show once, few, many or a class for expanded clones.

TRBV11-1,TRBJ1-1,-,-,CASSLRGGEYTEAFF,TGTGCCAGCAGCTTAAGAGGAGGGGAGTACACTGAAGCTTTCTTT
TRBV9,TRBJ1-6,-,-,CASSVGGGGGNSPLHF,TGTGCCAGCAGCGTAGGGGGGGGCGGCGGTAATTCACCCCTCCACTTT
TRBV19,TRBJ2-5,-,-,CASSTRSSQETQYF,TGTGCCAGTAGTACGCGGAGTTCTCAAGAGACCCAGTACTTC
TRBV7-9,TRBJ2-2,few,-,CASSYTGLANTGELFF,TGTGCCAGCAGCTATACGGGACTGGCGAACACCGGGGAGCTGTTTTTT
TRBV3-1/TRBV3-2,TRBJ1-6,-,-,CASSQSRGSPLHF,TGTGCCAGCAGCCAGTCTAGGGGTTCACCCCTCCACTTT
TRBV19,TRBJ2-1,-,TRBD2,CASSLAGGGNEQFF,TGTGCCAGTAGCCTAGCGGGAGGAGGCAATGAGCAGTTCTTC
TRBV7-9,TRBJ1-2,-,-,CASTWGGNYGYTF,TGTGCCAGCACCTGGGGGGGGAACTATGGCTACACCTTC
TRBV4-3,TRBJ1-4,-,TRBD1,CASSQQSGTGVEKLFF,TGCGCCAGCAGCCAACAATCCGGGACAGGGGTCGAAAAACTGTTTTTT
TRBV4-2,TRBJ1-1,-,-,CASSQGLTGTPNTEAFF,TGTGCCAGCAGCCAAGGACTCACCGGGACACCGAACACTGAAGCTTTCTTT
TRBV6-5,TRBJ1-3,few,TRBD1,CASTAGGWDTIYF,TGTGCCAGCACCGCAGGGGGCTGGGACACCATATATTTT
TRBV5-6,TRBJ2-3,few,TRBD2,CASSLRLAGADTQYF,TGTGCCAGCAGCTTGAGGCTAGCGGGGGCAGATACGCAGTATTTT
TRBV21-1,TRBJ1-2,-,-,CASSTRRQAPPVAGYTF,TGTGCCAGCAGCACAAGACGACAGGCTCCCCCGGTAGCTGGCTACACCTTC
TRBV11-3,TRBJ1-5,-,-,CASSLEGTGNQPQHF,TGTGCCAGCAGCTTAGAGGGTACAGGCAATCAGCCCCAGCATTTT
TRBV18,TRBJ1-3,-,-,CASSPQGSGNTIYF,TGTGCCAGCTCACCACAGGGGTCCGGAAACACCATATATTTT
TRBV6-1,TRBJ2-7,once,-,CASSEWRITSYEQYF,TGTGCCAGCAGTGAATGGAGGATTACCTCTTACGAGCAGTACTTC
TRBV12-5,TRBJ1-1,-,-,CASGGGAWWAEAFF,TGTGCTAGTGGTGGGGGGGCCTGGTGGGCTGAAGCTTTCTTT
TRBV4-3,TRBJ1-2,medium-sized,TRBD1,CASSQRRTGSGGYTF,TGCGCCAGCAGCCAGAGAAGGACAGGGTCGGGTGGCTACACCTTC
TRBV10-1,TRBJ1-2,-,-,CASSPLRPDFGDYGYTF,TGCGCCAGCAGTCCTCTCCGACCAGACTTCGGGGACTATGGCTACACCTTC
TRBV3-1/TRBV3-2,TRBJ2-2,-,TRBD2,CASSPRLAGASGELFF,TGTGCCAGCAGCCCACGACTAGCGGGAGCTTCCGGGGAGCTGTTTTTT
TRBV3-1/TRBV3-2,TRBJ1-1,-,-,CASSDYFPQGNTEAFF,TGTGCCAGCAGCGATTACTTTCCACAGGGGAACACTGAAGCTTTCTTT
TRBV5-1,TRBJ1-1,-,-,CASSLTAQFEAFF,TGCGCCAGCAGCTTGACAGCCCAATTTGAAGCTTTCTTT
TRBV19,TRBJ1-1,few,-,CASSMEGSTEAFF,TGTGCCAGTAGTATGGAGGGAAGCACTGAAGCTTTCTTT
TRBV29-1,TRBJ2-5,-,-,CSVAIAVQETQYF,TGCAGCGTTGCCATAGCGGTCCAAGAGACCCAGTACTTC
TRBV14,TRBJ1-2,-,-,CASSQSGGPRGYTF,TGTGCCAGCAGCCAGTCCGGAGGGCCTCGGGGCTACACCTTC
TRBV10-3,TRBJ1-4,-,-,CASTTGEKLFF,TGTGCCTCTACAACGGGTGAAAAACTGTTTTTT
TRBV6-5,TRBJ2-7,-,-,CASSPLVEIHEQYF,TGTGCCAGCAGCCCCCTGGTAGAGATACACGAGCAGTACTTC
TRBV11-2,TRBJ2-1,-,TRBD2,CASSHVAGGDDEQFF,TGTGCCAGCAGCCACGTCGCGGGGGGCGACGATGAGCAGTTCTTC
TRBV7-8,TRBJ2-3,-,-,CASSPAESSQYF,TGTGCCAGCAGCCCCGCCGAGTCGTCGCAGTATTTT
TRBV6-6,TRBJ2-7,-,-,CASSYESGSSVYEQYF,TGTGCCAGCAGTTATGAGAGCGGAAGTTCCGTCTACGAGCAGTACTTC
TRBV11-2,TRBJ2-1,-,TRBD1,CASSLAGGYNEQFF,TGTGCCAGCAGCTTGGCAGGGGGTTACAATGAGCAGTTCTTC
TRBV2,TRBJ2-2,-,-,CASSGLFGELFF,TGTGCCAGCAGTGGGCTCTTCGGGGAGCTGTTTTTT
TRBV4-2,TRBJ1-2,-,-,CASSRAGTSGGYTF,TGTGCCAGCAGCCGCGCCGGGACGAGCGGGGGCTACACCTTC
TRBV2,TRBJ2-1,-,TRBD2,CASSEGLAGGPFF,TGTGCCAGCAGTGAAGGACTAGCGGGAGGACCGTTCTTC
TRBV6-4,TRBJ1-3,once,-,CASSDSAGNTIYF,TGTGCCAGCAGTGACTCGGCAGGAAACACCATATATTTT
TRBV7-9,TRBJ1-1,-,-,CASSFREGVNTEAFF,TGTGCCAGCAGCTTCAGGGAGGGGGTGAACACTGAAGCTTTCTTT
TRBV6-5,TRBJ1-1,-,-,CASREEISDTEAFF,TGTGCCAGCAGGGAGGAAATATCGGACACTGAAGCTTTCTTT
TRBV19,TRBJ1-6,-,TRBD1,CASSTDRAYDSPLHF,TGTGCCAGTAGTACCGACAGGGCGTATGATTCACCCCTCCACTTT
TRBV12-5,TRBJ2-5,-,TRBD2,CASGLGTSGRAPGTQYF,TGTGCTAGTGGTTTAGGGACTAGCGGGAGGGCCCCCGGGACCCAGTACTTC
TRBV29-1,TRBJ2-6,-,-,CSGGSSGANVLTF,TGCAGCGGCGGCAGCTCTGGGGCCAACGTCCTGACTTTC